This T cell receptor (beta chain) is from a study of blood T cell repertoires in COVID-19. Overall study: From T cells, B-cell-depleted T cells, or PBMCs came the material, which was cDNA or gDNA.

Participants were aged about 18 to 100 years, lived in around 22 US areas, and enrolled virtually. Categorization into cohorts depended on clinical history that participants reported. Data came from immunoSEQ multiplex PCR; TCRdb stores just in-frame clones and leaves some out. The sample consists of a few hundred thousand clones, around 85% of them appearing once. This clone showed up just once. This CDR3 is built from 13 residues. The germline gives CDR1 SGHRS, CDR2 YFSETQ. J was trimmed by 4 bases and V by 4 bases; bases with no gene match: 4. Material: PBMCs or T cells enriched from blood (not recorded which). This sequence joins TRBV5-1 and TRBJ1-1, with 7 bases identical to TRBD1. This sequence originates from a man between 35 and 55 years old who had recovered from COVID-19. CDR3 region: CASSGQVGTEAFF. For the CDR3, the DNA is TGCGCCAGCAGCGGACAGGTAGGCACTGAAGCTTTCTTT.